The 15 T cell receptor beta chains presented below share a single source sample, sequenced in a study of T cells after yellow fever vaccination. TCRdb fed the 5' RACE reads into MiXCR, producing one record per CDR3 protein. The table records about 260,000 distinct CDR3 sequences, roughly 5.2% of them present only once. Material: CD4+ T cells sorted from PBMCs, obtained on the day of the yellow fever booster vaccination. The receptors derive from a man between 18 and 35 years old who received the YFV17D yellow fever vaccine.

The chain combines TRBV3-1 with TRBJ1-2; 7 bases align to TRBD1. The junction had 6 bases not matched to a gene; V was cut back by 3 bases and J by 8 bases. The CDR3 length is 13 residues. Germline assignment: CDR1 LGHDT and CDR2 YNNKEL (reference sequence). CDR3 bases: TGTGCCAGCAGCCAGCGAGGGGGCGCAGGCTACACCTTC. Residues: CASSQRGGAGYTF.

The J gene is TRBJ2-3, the V gene TRBV28, with 16 nucleotides matching TRBD2. This CDR3 contains 16 residues. Trimming at V came to 2 bases and at J to 8 bases, leaving 4 bases not matched to a gene. Germline V gives CDR1 MDHEN, CDR2 SYDVKM. The CDR3 sequence is CASSLGTSGGAGTQYF. In DNA form, the CDR3 reads TGTGCCAGCAGTTTAGGGACTAGCGGGGGGGCCGGTACGCAGTATTTT.

The chain has TRBV7-2 and TRBJ2-4; 11 positions match TRBD2. The CDR3 is 18 residues long. V trimming: 3 bases; J trimming: 2 bases; junction bases outside the gene matches: 9. Germline CDR1 is SGHTA and CDR2 is FQGNSA. As DNA, the CDR3 is TGTGCCAGCAGCTTCGTAGCGGGGGGGCGACGGACCAAAAACATTCAGTACTTC. Protein: CASSFVAGGRRTKNIQYF.

This clonotype was recorded a few times. The V call is TRBV24-1, the J call TRBJ2-7; 9 nucleotides line up with TRBD1. The germline gives CDR1 KGHDR, CDR2 SFDVKD. V shed 4 bases and J 6 bases; nucleotides not matched to a gene: 3. This CDR3 is built from 13 residues. The CDR3 DNA is TGTGCCACCAGTGAGGGGGACAGGGCCGAGCAGTACGTC. Protein: CATSEGDRAEQYV.

This clonotype was recorded at least ten times. The CDR3 region has the DNA TGTGCCAGCAGTGTGCGGGTGAAGAATTCACCCCTCCACTTT. Translated: CASSVRVKNSPLHF. The chain uses TRBV2 and TRBJ1-6; D unresolved. This CDR3 has 14 residues. V was cut by 4 bases and J by 7 bases, with 11 bases left in between. CDR1 SNHLY and CDR2 FYNNEI come from the germline V gene.

The rearrangement links TRBV28 to TRBJ1-2; 10 bases are a match to TRBD1. The length of the CDR3 is 17 residues. J lost 4 bases, V lost 8 bases, and 16 bases had no gene match. Germline V gene data show CDR1 as MDHEN and CDR2 as SYDVKM. CDR3 amino acids: CASGAGTGASSTYGYTF. Here the CDR3 DNA reads TGTGCCAGCGGCGCCGGGACAGGGGCCTCCTCTACCTATGGCTACACCTTC.

The V and J genes are TRBV2 and TRBJ2-2; the match to TRBD1 covers 10 bases. The length of the CDR3 is 16 residues. Germline V gene sequence: CDR1 SNHLY, CDR2 FYNNEI. J lost 6 bases, V lost 4 bases, and 8 bases had no gene match. In DNA, the CDR3 is TGTGCCAGCAGTGTTGGGACAGGGGAAAAAGCCGGGGAGCTGTTTTTT. Translated, it gives CASSVGTGEKAGELFF.

Ten or more counts support this clonotype. The rearrangement joins TRBV5-1 to TRBJ2-5, with D possibly TRBD2 on 6 matching bases. Germline V lookup: CDR1 SGHRS, CDR2 YFSETQ. V gave up 5 bases and J gave up 5 bases, with 16 bases separating them. The CDR3 covers 14 residues. CDR3 DNA: TGCGCCAGCAGTTCCGGGACGGGGGTGGAGACCCAGTACTTC. Protein sequence: CASSSGTGVETQYF.

This chain uses TRBV6-5 with TRBJ1-2, with a tentative D call TRBD1 (6 bases). V was cut by 5 bases and J by 5 bases, with 9 bases left in between. Germline lookup yields CDR1 MNHEY and CDR2 SVGAGI. CDR3 length: 12 amino acids. This CDR3 reads CASSPGQYGYTF. In DNA form, the CDR3 reads TGTGCCAGCAGTCCCGGACAGTATGGCTACACCTTC.

This clonotype was observed a handful of times. The gene calls are TRBV6-5 and TRBJ2-7, with TRBD1 matching 7 bases. This CDR3 region has 16 residues. CDR1 and CDR2 (germline): MNHEY, SVGAGI. Trimming removed 0 bases from V and 6 bases from J; junction bases left unmatched: 11. The CDR3 spells CASSYSMTGKLSEQYF. Written as DNA, the CDR3 is TGTGCCAGCAGTTACTCGATGACAGGGAAACTCAGCGAGCAGTACTTC.

The chain has TRBV20-1 and TRBJ1-6; D is unclear. The germline gives CDR1 DFQATT, CDR2 SNEGSKA (reference sequence). Trimming shortened V by 1 base and J by 0 bases, and 7 bases separated the two germline ends. This CDR3 is built from 15 residues. This CDR3 reads CSARGGLSYNSPLHF. CDR3 DNA: TGCAGTGCTAGAGGTGGACTCTCCTATAATTCACCCCTCCACTTT.

This clonotype was recorded many times. The chain couples TRBV5-1 to TRBJ2-7; D gene ambiguous. The V gene's germline CDR1 is SGHRS and CDR2 YFSETQ. V lost 3 bases, J lost 4 bases, and 14 bases lay in between. There are 14 residues in the CDR3. CDR3 amino acids: CASSYRAQLYEQYF. The CDR3 DNA follows: TGCGCCAGCAGCTACCGGGCACAGCTGTACGAGCAGTACTTC.

This chain uses TRBV28 with TRBJ2-7; no reliable D call. Germline values: CDR1 MDHEN, CDR2 SYDVKM. The germline V and J ends were trimmed by 7 bases and 3 bases, with 1 base remaining between them. This CDR3 is built from 9 residues. The CDR3 nucleotides read TGTGCCAGCATCTACGAGCAGTACGTC. Its protein product is CASIYEQYV.

This chain uses TRBV9 with TRBJ2-7; 11 bases are a match to TRBD2. The junction had 1 base not matched to a gene; V was cut back by 0 bases and J by 2 bases. Germline V gives CDR1 SGDLS, CDR2 YYNGEE. This CDR3 has 15 residues. The CDR3 region has the DNA TGTGCCAGCAGCGTAGGTAGCGGGGGGGCCTACGAGCAGTACTTC. Protein product: CASSVGSGGAYEQYF.

This clonotype was detected only a few times. The V gene is TRBV25-1, the J gene TRBJ1-2, with a possible D match to TRBD1 (6 bases). The length of the CDR3 is 14 residues. Germline loops: CDR1 MGHDK, CDR2 SYGVNS. The V gene lost 8 bases and the J gene lost 9 bases, with 22 bases spanning the gap. In nucleotides, the CDR3 is TGTGCCAGCGGCCAAGGGGGGTGGAGGGGAAGCTACACCTTC. Translation: CASGQGGWRGSYTF.